The entry below gives a single TCR beta chain sequence along with its context. These data belong to a study of blood T cell repertoires in COVID-19. About the research overall: The cDNA or gDNA used as material had been derived from T cells, B-cell-depleted T cells, or PBMCs.

In germline, CDR1 is MNHEY, CDR2 SVGAGI. This CDR3 has 12 amino acids. The V gene lost 8 bases and the J gene lost 11 bases, with 19 bases spanning the gap. Authors' analysis steps: Scientists estimated how many nucleated cells there were by amplifying reference gene primers. Some clones are missing from TCRdb's copy, which holds only in-frame ones; the method was immunoSEQ multiplex PCR. V, J and clone size derive from that table, while D and trimming were established from the DNA sequence. The profile shows 72,000 or so clones, approximately 89% of them singletons. This TCR was recovered from a woman of 80 years or more with active or convalescent COVID-19. Sequenced sample: peripheral blood. The J gene is TRBJ2-7, the V gene TRBV6-5; weak D call: TRBD2 (6 bases). CDR3 sequence (DNA): TGTGCCAGCGGACCTAGGCGGGACCTGGAGTACTTC. Translating it yields CASGPRRDLEYF.